The next 4 T cell receptor beta chains were all read from a single sample in a study of shared clonotypes between healthy human individuals (dated by TCRdb to 2019 to 2021). Library construction relied on the immunoSEQ multiplex PCR assay. This is the immuneACCESS table as TCRdb keeps it, with only in-frame sequences that have V and J called. A part of the clones is gone; compared with another copy, unresolved V genes explain less than half, and the rest is unexplained. The sample profile shows about 470,000 clones; around 75% of them were found once. The top ten hold approximately 13% of the sample. Specimen: PBMCs. These receptors were taken from a woman in her forties in good health. Some clones in this sample may be carry-over from other donors' samples.

In this sample, this clone turned up a few times. J is TRBJ1-1 and V is TRBV20-1; no clear D. V lost 3 bases to trimming and J lost 4 bases, with 6 bases between them. There are 11 residues in the CDR3. Germline CDR1 and CDR2: DFQATT and SNEGSKA (reference sequence). This CDR3 reads CSASTGTEAFF. CDR3 bases: TGCAGTGCTAGTACGGGCACTGAAGCTTTCTTT.

About this clone itself: This CDR3 is also generated by other DNA sequences in the sample. This sequence joins TRBV18 and TRBJ2-7; weak D call: TRBD2 (5 bases). CDR3 size: 14 residues. Germline V gene lookup returns CDR1 KGHSH and CDR2 LQKENI. Trimming pared 0 bases from V and 0 bases from J, leaving 6 bases between. CDR3 residues: CASSPPAGSYEQYF. CDR3 nucleotide sequence: TGTGCCAGCTCACCACCGGCGGGCTCCTACGAGCAGTACTTC.

This sequence joins TRBV6-5 and TRBJ1-1; possible D gene TRBD1, 5 bases. Germline V gene data show CDR1 as MNHEY and CDR2 as SVGAGI. This CDR3 comprises 13 residues. Trimming took 5 bases from V and 1 from J, leaving 8 bases between them. The CDR3 protein is CASSRTGNTEAFF. The CDR3 DNA sequence: TGTGCCAGCAGTCGTACAGGGAACACTGAAGCTTTCTTT.

This clone was counted only a few times. V and J are TRBV19 and TRBJ2-7, with 9 bases lining up with TRBD1. This CDR3 is built from 13 residues. Per germline, CDR1 LNHDA and CDR2 SQIVND (reference sequence). V lost 6 bases and J lost 3; bases outside the gene matches: 3. The chain's CDR3 is CASRGTGIYEQYF. In DNA form, the CDR3 reads TGTGCCAGTAGAGGGACAGGGATCTACGAGCAGTACTTC.